This record covers a single TCR beta chain. The antigen is not known. Using immunoSEQ multiplex PCR, the repertoire was profiled, and TCRdb retains in-frame clones only, with some absent. The repertoire includes under 15,000 clones, around 84% of them detected once, and around 58% sits in the top ten. These data are taken from a study of T cells in localized non-small cell lung cancer. Overall study findings and caveats: Uninvolved nearby lung showed the greatest T cell clonality, exceeding that found in tumor. Adjacent lung exhibited a median of about 50 among the 100 most abundant tumor clones.

The TCR comes from a male donor older than 55 with stage III lung adenocarcinoma. Here the sequenced sample was peripheral blood, taken before any cancer treatment.

For the CDR3, the DNA is TGTGCCAGTACCCAATCGGGACAGGGTGAAAAACTGTTTTTT. This gives the protein CASTQSGQGEKLFF. The chain is built from TRBV19 and TRBJ1-4, with TRBD1 matching 9 bases. V lost 7 bases, J lost 7 bases, and 7 bases stayed unmatched. CDR1 is LNHDA and CDR2 is SQIVND in the germline V gene (reference sequence). CDR3 size: 14 residues. The full variable domain, rest sourced from reference TRBV19 and TRBJ1-4, is DGGITQSPKYLFRKEGQNVTLSCEQNLNHDAMYWYRQDPGQGLRLIYYSQIVNDFQKGDIAEGYSVSREKKESFPLTVTSAQKNPTAFYLCASTQSGQGEKLFFGSGTQLSVL.